Presented here are 28 T cell receptor beta chains from one specimen sequenced in a study of cytomegalovirus exposure and HLA in healthy donors. Only in-frame clones appear in the TCRdb table, and some are missing; sequencing was by immunoSEQ multiplex PCR. The sample yields 100,000 to 150,000 clones, 75% to 90% seen once. The sequencing sample was made of PBMCs. The receptors were sampled from a woman aged 18-30 years in good health and CMV-seronegative.

In regard to this clone: The sample contains more than one DNA sequence encoding this CDR3. The J gene is TRBJ2-3, the V gene TRBV6-5; D may be TRBD2 (5 bases). CDR1 and CDR2 (germline): MNHEY, SVGAGI. V was pared by 2 bases and J by 0 bases, with 6 bases between. CDR3 size: 14 residues. This CDR3 reads CASSYRESTDTQYF. For the CDR3, the DNA is TGTGCCAGCAGTTACCGGGAAAGCACAGATACGCAGTATTTT.

The chain uses TRBV10-1 and TRBJ2-1; the D gene is possibly TRBD2 (6 bases). Germline V CDR1 and CDR2: WNHNN, SYGVQD (reference sequence). There are 15 residues in the CDR3. V lost 3 bases, J lost 6 bases, and 15 bases lay in between. CDR3: CASSEMGRDPNEQFF. CDR3 DNA: TGCGCCAGCAGTGAAATGGGGCGGGACCCCAATGAGCAGTTCTTC.

This chain links TRBV2 with TRBJ1-2; TRBD1 matches at 8 bases. The CDR3 is 15 amino acids. V dropped 7 bases and J dropped 1; count of bases not matched to a gene: 8. CDR1 is SNHLY, CDR2 FYNNEI, per germline. The CDR3 DNA reads TGTGCCAGCACTCAACAGGGGGACCTTAACTATGGCTACACCTTC. Translation: CASTQQGDLNYGYTF. The entire variable domain, with the rest obtained from reference TRBV2 and TRBJ1-2, is as follows: EPEVTQTPSHQVTQMGQEVILRCVPISNHLYFYWYRQILGQKVEFLVSFYNNEISEKSEIFDDQFSVERPDGSNFTLKIRSTKLEDSAMYFCASTQQGDLNYGYTFGSGTRLTVV.

The rearrangement joins TRBV10-1 to TRBJ2-3, with 7 bases fitting TRBD2. The V gene's germline CDR1 is WNHNN and CDR2 SYGVQD (reference sequence). The length of the CDR3 is 15 residues. The V and J ends lost 1 base and 2 bases, in that order; junction bases with no gene match: 3. CDR3 residues: CASSEYLAVTDTQYF. The CDR3 DNA sequence: TGCGCCAGCAGTGAGTACCTAGCGGTCACAGATACGCAGTATTTT.

The V and J genes are TRBV28 and TRBJ2-2; tentative D call: TRBD2 (5 bases). Germline V gene sequence: CDR1 MDHEN, CDR2 SYDVKM. V was shortened by 7 bases and J by 3 bases, with 12 bases between the two germline ends. This CDR3 is 14 amino acids long. The CDR3 protein is CASILRGYTGELFF. In DNA, the CDR3 is TGTGCCAGCATTCTACGGGGATACACCGGGGAGCTGTTTTTT.

V usage is TRBV18 and J usage is TRBJ1-1; 7 bases are shared with TRBD1. Looked up from germline, CDR1 is KGHSH and CDR2 is LQKENI. V was pared by 1 base and J by 2 bases, with 7 bases of the junction left unmatched. The CDR3 is 16 amino acids. The CDR3 is CASSPQTGTLNTEAFF. The CDR3 DNA sequence: TGTGCCAGCTCACCACAGACAGGGACCCTTAACACTGAAGCTTTCTTT.

This clone has more than one count but fewer than ten. The chain uses TRBV19 and TRBJ1-5; 9 nucleotides match TRBD1. The CDR3 has 15 amino acids. From germline, CDR1 is LNHDA and CDR2 SQIVND (reference sequence). With 5 bases clipped from V and 5 bases from J, the junction kept 7 bases outside the gene matches. The CDR3 loop is CASSPWTGDYQPQHF. As DNA, the CDR3 is TGTGCCAGTAGTCCCTGGACAGGGGACTATCAGCCCCAGCATTTT. Based on the CDR3 plus reference TRBV19 and TRBJ1-5, the full variable domain is DGGITQSPKYLFRKEGQNVTLSCEQNLNHDAMYWYRQDPGQGLRLIYYSQIVNDFQKGDIAEGYSVSREKKESFPLTVTSAQKNPTAFYLCASSPWTGDYQPQHFGDGTRLSIL.

CDR3 sequence: CASSVTPRDSNSPLHF. The CDR3 bases are TGTGCCAGCAGCGTCACACCCCGGGACAGCAATTCACCCCTCCACTTT. The rearrangement links TRBV9 to TRBJ1-6; 7 bases fit TRBD1. Looked up from germline, CDR1 is SGDLS and CDR2 is YYNGEE. The CDR3 spans 16 residues. The V segment lost 2 bases and the J segment 7 bases; nucleotides outside the gene matches: 9.

The V and J genes are TRBV15 and TRBJ2-1; no definite D call. The CDR3 runs 13 residues. V lost 0 bases to trimming and J lost 8 bases, with 8 bases between them. CDR1 is LNHNV and CDR2 is YYDKDF in the germline V gene (reference sequence). Here the CDR3 DNA reads TGTGCCACCAGCAGAGATCTAAACCATGAGCAGTTCTTC. Encoded protein: CATSRDLNHEQFF.

The chain joins TRBV11-2 to TRBJ2-5; a weak D match, TRBD1 (5 bases). Germline values: CDR1 SGHAT, CDR2 FQNNGV. CDR3 length: 15 residues. The V end was cut by 5 bases, the J end by 5 bases, with 18 bases between. The CDR3 DNA sequence: TGTGCCAGCAGCCTACCGACAGCCTCCTGGGAGACCCAGTACTTC. Translating gives CASSLPTASWETQYF.

The rearrangement joins TRBV27 to TRBJ2-3, with D possibly matching TRBD1 (6 bases). The CDR3 contains 13 residues. Trimming removed 4 bases from V and 5 bases from J, with 10 bases in between. The germline V gene has CDR1 MNHEY and CDR2 SMNVEV (reference sequence). CDR3 nucleotide sequence: TGTGCCAGCAGTTGGCCAGGGGAAGATACGCAGTATTTT. This encodes CASSWPGEDTQYF.

This clone was seen a few times. The chain joins TRBV10-2 to TRBJ1-1; 11 nucleotides match TRBD1. Per germline, CDR1 WSHSY and CDR2 SAAADI. With 6 bases clipped from V and 11 bases from J, the junction kept 8 bases outside the gene matches. The CDR3 totals 13 residues. This chain's CDR3 is CASSLEDRGRAFF. DNA for the CDR3: TGCGCCAGCAGCCTTGAGGACAGGGGGCGGGCTTTCTTT.

The gene calls are TRBV5-6 and TRBJ1-1; 7 bases fit TRBD1. The germline CDR1 and CDR2 sequences are SGHDT and YYEEEE. This CDR3 comprises 15 residues. With V trimmed by 2 bases and J by 3 bases, 7 bases remained unmatched. CDR3 amino acids: CASSFLGQGDTEAFF. The CDR3 coding sequence is TGTGCCAGCAGCTTTTTGGGGCAGGGGGACACTGAAGCTTTCTTT.

V and J are TRBV6-1 and TRBJ1-2; 7 bases are shared with TRBD1. The CDR3 has 14 residues. Trimming cost V 2 bases and J 0 bases; bases outside gene matches: 0. Germline values: CDR1 MNHNS, CDR2 SASEGT. For the CDR3, the DNA is TGTGCCAGCAGTGAACAGGGGGCTAACTATGGCTACACCTTC. It encodes CASSEQGANYGYTF.

The chain links TRBV28 to TRBJ2-3; 10 bases match TRBD2. This CDR3 comprises 15 residues. CDR1 and CDR2 (germline): MDHEN, SYDVKM. V lost 5 bases to trimming and J lost 5 bases; unmatched junction nucleotides: 7. CDR3 region: CASSAALAGGDTQYF. CDR3 in DNA: TGTGCCAGCAGTGCCGCTTTAGCGGGAGGAGATACGCAGTATTTT.

The rearrangement links TRBV19 to TRBJ1-4, with TRBD1 matching 10 bases. Unmatched junction bases numbered 6, after V lost 6 bases and J lost 8 bases. Germline CDR1 reads LNHDA; CDR2 reads SQIVND (reference sequence). This CDR3 is 14 amino acids long. In DNA form, the CDR3 reads TGTGCCAGTAGCATGGGGACAGGGGAGGAAAAACTGTTTTTT. Amino acids: CASSMGTGEEKLFF. Combining the CDR3 with reference TRBV19 and TRBJ1-4 gives the whole variable domain DGGITQSPKYLFRKEGQNVTLSCEQNLNHDAMYWYRQDPGQGLRLIYYSQIVNDFQKGDIAEGYSVSREKKESFPLTVTSAQKNPTAFYLCASSMGTGEEKLFFGSGTQLSVL.

The chain joins TRBV27 to TRBJ1-5; D remains ambiguous. Germline V gene data show CDR1 as MNHEY and CDR2 as SMNVEV (reference sequence). This CDR3 is built from 13 residues. Trimming shortened V by 5 bases and J by 3 bases, and 8 bases separated the two germline ends. CDR3 sequence: CASSGSLNQPQHF. The CDR3 nucleotides read TGTGCCAGCAGTGGGAGTCTCAATCAGCCCCAGCATTTT.

This clone came up a few times. The chain uses TRBV5-1 and TRBJ2-7, with TRBD2 matching 10 bases. This CDR3 comprises 13 residues. In germline, CDR1 is SGHRS, CDR2 YFSETQ. The ends lost 4 bases at V and 6 bases at J; junction bases unmatched: 4. The CDR3 loop reads CASSRTSGTEQYF. The CDR3 bases are TGCGCCAGCAGCCGGACTAGCGGCACCGAGCAGTACTTC. Supplemented by reference TRBV5-1 and TRBJ2-7, the full variable domain reads KAGVTQTPRYLIKTRGQQVTLSCSPISGHRSVSWYQQTPGQGLQFLFEYFSETQRNKGNFPGRFSGRQFSNSRSEMNVSTLELGDSALYLCASSRTSGTEQYFGPGTRLTVT.

This chain uses TRBV6-1 with TRBJ2-2, with 10 bases fitting TRBD1. The germline V gene encodes CDR1 MNHNS and CDR2 SASEGT. The CDR3 runs 16 residues. V dropped 4 bases and J dropped 3; count of bases not matched to a gene: 5. This chain's CDR3 is CASSVVTGGDTGELFF. CDR3 nucleotide sequence: TGTGCCAGCAGTGTCGTGACAGGGGGCGACACCGGGGAGCTGTTTTTT.

The chain links TRBV11-2 to TRBJ2-7, with a tentative D call TRBD1 (5 bases). The CDR3 totals 15 residues. Germline V lookup: CDR1 SGHAT, CDR2 FQNNGV. The V end was cut by 4 bases, the J end by 10 bases, with 23 bases between. The DNA for the CDR3 is TGTGCCAGCAGCTACACCGCCCAAGGACACCTTGCACAGTACTTC. Its translation: CASSYTAQGHLAQYF.

This clone was found a few times. This chain joins TRBV27 and TRBJ2-3; 10 bases line up with TRBD1. Germline CDR1 MNHEY, CDR2 SMNVEV (reference sequence). V shed 5 bases, J shed 2 bases, and the junction held 7 bases outside the gene matches. This CDR3 has 16 residues. The CDR3 DNA follows: TGTGCCAGCAGTCAGGGACAGGGGCCCATCACAGATACGCAGTATTTT. This encodes CASSQGQGPITDTQYF.

This chain connects TRBV6-1 to TRBJ1-5; 7 bases align to TRBD1. Germline CDR1 and CDR2: MNHNS and SASEGT. CDR3 length: 14 residues. After removal of 6 bases from V and 5 bases from J, the junction contained 7 bases not matched to a gene. The CDR3 loop is CASREGASHQPQHF. CDR3 bases: TGTGCCAGCAGGGAGGGGGCGTCCCATCAGCCCCAGCATTTT.

This clone was observed a handful of times. The chain combines TRBV5-1 with TRBJ2-7; a weak D match, TRBD2 (5 bases). Germline CDR1 reads SGHRS; CDR2 reads YFSETQ. The CDR3 is made up of 18 amino acids. The V end lost 4 bases, the J end lost 4 bases, and 27 bases lay between the germline ends. This CDR3 reads CASSPRGFLNFSVYEQYF. The CDR3 bases are TGCGCCAGCAGCCCCCGAGGCTTTTTAAATTTTAGCGTATACGAGCAGTACTTC.

This clone was found once. The gene calls are TRBV7-9 and TRBJ2-3; 9 bases are a match to TRBD1. The CDR3 is 14 residues long. Germline CDR1 reads SEHNR; CDR2 reads FQNEAQ (reference sequence). V lost 6 bases to trimming and J lost 4 bases; unmatched junction nucleotides: 5. The CDR3: CASRPRTGADTQYF. The CDR3 DNA sequence: TGTGCCAGCAGACCCAGGACAGGGGCAGATACGCAGTATTTT.

This clone was recorded only once. Other nucleotide sequences from this sample produce the same CDR3. The chain links TRBV27 to TRBJ2-7; D is ambiguous. This CDR3 region has 13 residues. Trimming took 3 bases from V and 0 from J, leaving 6 bases between them. Per the germline V gene, CDR1 is MNHEY and CDR2 is SMNVEV (reference sequence). CDR3 in DNA: TGTGCCAGCAGTTTCTCCCCCTCCTACGAGCAGTACTTC. Amino acid sequence: CASSFSPSYEQYF.

V usage is TRBV19 and J usage is TRBJ1-5; perhaps TRBD1 as D (5 bases). The CDR3 extends over 14 amino acids. V dropped 5 bases and J dropped 6 bases, with 14 bases sitting between them. Looked up from germline, CDR1 is LNHDA and CDR2 is SQIVND (reference sequence). Here the CDR3 reads CASSPRRQGQPQHF. In DNA, the CDR3 is TGTGCCAGTAGTCCAAGGCGTCAGGGTCAGCCCCAGCATTTT.

The rearrangement joins TRBV2 to TRBJ1-4, with TRBD1 matching over 8 bases. CDR3 size: 15 residues. CDR1 and CDR2 (germline): SNHLY, FYNNEI. Unmatched junction bases numbered 8, after V lost 3 bases and J lost 8 bases. The CDR3 spells CASSEGQAAPEKLFF. Here the CDR3 DNA reads TGTGCCAGCAGTGAGGGACAGGCGGCTCCCGAAAAACTGTTTTTT.

The rearrangement joins TRBV6-1 to TRBJ1-6; D unclear. The germline CDR1 and CDR2 sequences are MNHNS and SASEGT. Trimming left V 0 bases short and J 0 bases short, with 6 bases between. The CDR3 extends over 16 amino acids. CDR3 in amino acids: CASSEALSSYNSPLHF. The DNA of the CDR3 is TGTGCCAGCAGTGAAGCGCTCAGCTCCTATAATTCACCCCTCCACTTT.